This paragraph covers one TCR beta chain sequence. The entry originates in a study of blood T cell repertoires in COVID-19. Measured with immunoSEQ multiplex PCR; TCRdb has only the in-frame clones, and not every one. Among around 250,000 clones listed, 86% were seen once. Sequencing was performed on peripheral blood. This sequence was found in an elderly man with acute or convalescent COVID-19.

CDR3 loop: CASSSPGTGSSYEQYF. The DNA of the CDR3 is TGTGCCAGCAGTTCCCCAGGGACAGGGTCCTCCTACGAGCAGTACTTC. The rearrangement joins TRBV28 to TRBJ2-7; 9 bases fit TRBD1. The germline CDR1 and CDR2 sequences are MDHEN and SYDVKM. The CDR3 length is 16 residues. The V segment lost 4 bases and the J segment 0 bases; nucleotides outside the gene matches: 7.